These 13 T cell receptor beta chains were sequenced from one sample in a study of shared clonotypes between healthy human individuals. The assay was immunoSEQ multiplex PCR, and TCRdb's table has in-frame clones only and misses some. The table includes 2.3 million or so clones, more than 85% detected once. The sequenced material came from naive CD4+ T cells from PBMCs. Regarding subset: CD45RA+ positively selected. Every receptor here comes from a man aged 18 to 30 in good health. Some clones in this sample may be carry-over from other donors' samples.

The CDR3 loop reads CATLGGRRSTDTQYF. The CDR3 DNA reads as TGTGCCACCTTGGGGGGCAGGCGATCCACAGATACGCAGTATTTT. The J gene is TRBJ2-3, the V gene TRBV6-1; D is possibly TRBD1 or TRBD2 (6 bases each). The CDR3 has 15 residues. Trimming removed 10 bases at V and 2 bases at J, with 19 bases between. The germline CDR1 and CDR2 sequences are MNHNS and SASEGT.

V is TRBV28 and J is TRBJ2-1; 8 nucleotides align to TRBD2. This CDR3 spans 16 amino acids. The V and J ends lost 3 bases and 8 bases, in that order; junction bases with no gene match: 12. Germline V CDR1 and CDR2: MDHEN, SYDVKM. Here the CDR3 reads CASSFKGGGRTHEQFF. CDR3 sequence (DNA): TGTGCCAGCAGTTTTAAGGGTGGCGGGAGGACGCATGAGCAGTTCTTC.

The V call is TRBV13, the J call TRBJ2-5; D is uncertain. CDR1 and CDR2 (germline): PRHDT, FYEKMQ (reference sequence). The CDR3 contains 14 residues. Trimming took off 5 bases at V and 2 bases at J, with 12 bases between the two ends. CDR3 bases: TGTGCCAGCAGCCGATCGACTGGACAAGAGACCCAGTACTTC. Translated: CASSRSTGQETQYF.

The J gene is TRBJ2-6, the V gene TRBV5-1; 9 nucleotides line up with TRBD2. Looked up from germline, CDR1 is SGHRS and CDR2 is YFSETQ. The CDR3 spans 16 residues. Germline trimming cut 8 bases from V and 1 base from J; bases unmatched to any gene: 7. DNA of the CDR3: TGCGCCAGTTTAGCGGGAGCATTGTCTGGGGCCAACGTCCTGACTTTC. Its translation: CASLAGALSGANVLTF.

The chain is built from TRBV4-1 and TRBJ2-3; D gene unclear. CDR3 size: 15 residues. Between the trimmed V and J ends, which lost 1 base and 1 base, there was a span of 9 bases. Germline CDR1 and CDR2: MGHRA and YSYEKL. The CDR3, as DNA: TGCGCCAGCAGCCAAGTGGGAACCCGCACAGATACGCAGTATTTT. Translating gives CASSQVGTRTDTQYF.

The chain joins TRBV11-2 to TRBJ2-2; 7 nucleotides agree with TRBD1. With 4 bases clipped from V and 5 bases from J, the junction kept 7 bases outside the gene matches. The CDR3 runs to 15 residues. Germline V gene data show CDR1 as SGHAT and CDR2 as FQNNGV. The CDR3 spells CASSSTTGKTGELFF. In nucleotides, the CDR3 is TGTGCCAGCAGCTCGACGACAGGGAAGACCGGGGAGCTGTTTTTT.

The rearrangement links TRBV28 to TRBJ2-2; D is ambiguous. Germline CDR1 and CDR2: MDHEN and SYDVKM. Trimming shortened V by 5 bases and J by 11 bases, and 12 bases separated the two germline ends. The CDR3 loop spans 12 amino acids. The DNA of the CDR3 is TGTGCCAGCAGTAACCCGGACGATGAGCTGTTTTTT. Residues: CASSNPDDELFF.

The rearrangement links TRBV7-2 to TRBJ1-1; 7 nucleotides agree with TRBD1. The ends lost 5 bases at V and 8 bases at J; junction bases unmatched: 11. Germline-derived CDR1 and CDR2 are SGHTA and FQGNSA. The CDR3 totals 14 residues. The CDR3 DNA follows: TGTGCCAGCAGCAGGACAGGCGCGGTCGGGGAAGCTTTCTTT. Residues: CASSRTGAVGEAFF.

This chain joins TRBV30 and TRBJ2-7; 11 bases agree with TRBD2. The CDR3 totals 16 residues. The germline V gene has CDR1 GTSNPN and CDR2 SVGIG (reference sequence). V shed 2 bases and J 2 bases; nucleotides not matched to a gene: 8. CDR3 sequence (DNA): TGTGCCTGGAGTCTCTTTCAGGGACTAGCGGCCTACGAGCAGTACTTC. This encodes CAWSLFQGLAAYEQYF.

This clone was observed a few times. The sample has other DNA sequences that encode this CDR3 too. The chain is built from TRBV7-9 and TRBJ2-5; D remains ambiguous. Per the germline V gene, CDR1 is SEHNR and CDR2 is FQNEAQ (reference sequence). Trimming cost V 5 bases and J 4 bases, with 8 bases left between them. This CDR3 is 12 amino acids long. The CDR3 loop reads CASSPQGETQYF. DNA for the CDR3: TGTGCCAGCAGCCCACAAGGAGAGACCCAGTACTTC.

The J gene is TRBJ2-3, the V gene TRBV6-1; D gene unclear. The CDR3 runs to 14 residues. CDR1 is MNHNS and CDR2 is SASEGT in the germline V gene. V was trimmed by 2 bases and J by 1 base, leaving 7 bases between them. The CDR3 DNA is TGTGCCAGCAGTGAATTGCGCGGCACAGATACGCAGTATTTT. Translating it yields CASSELRGTDTQYF.

The CDR3 bases are TGTGCCAGCAGTTCCGGTCGGCTGTTCACAGATACGCAGTATTTT. It encodes CASSSGRLFTDTQYF. The rearrangement joins TRBV6-5 to TRBJ2-3; D uncertain. Deletions cut 4 bases from V and 2 bases from J, with 13 bases between. Germline loops: CDR1 MNHEY, CDR2 SVGAGI. This CDR3 has 15 residues.

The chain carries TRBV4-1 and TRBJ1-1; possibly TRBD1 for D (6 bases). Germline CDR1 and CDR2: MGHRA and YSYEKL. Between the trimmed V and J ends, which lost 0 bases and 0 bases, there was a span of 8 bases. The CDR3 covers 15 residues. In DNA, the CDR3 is TGCGCCAGCAGCCAAGAGGACAGTTTGAACACTGAAGCTTTCTTT. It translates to CASSQEDSLNTEAFF.